This TCR beta chain is drawn from a study of CD8 T cells in Susac syndrome. Study details: Each patient with Susac syndrome, at the time of blood draw, was therapy-naive, on corticosteroids, or on intravenous immunoglobulin alone. Study findings and constraints: In Susac syndrome, CD4+ T cell repertoires lacked any clonal expansion.

cDNA came from roughly 0.53 to 1 ug RNA primed by random hexamers. TCRdb processed the immunoSEQ multiplex PCR reads anew with MiXCR; each CDR3 protein has one entry. The repertoire holds 95,000 to 150,000 distinct CDR3 sequences, with around 96% as singletons. Details on this clonotype: The antigen is undetermined.

The CDR3 is 17 amino acids. CDR1 and CDR2 from the germline V gene are SGHVS and FQNEAQ. The germline V and J ends were trimmed by 5 bases and 3 bases, with 23 bases remaining between them. The sequencing sample was made of CD4+ T cells from PBMCs. The sequence was collected from a human donor with Susac syndrome. V usage is TRBV7-8 and J usage is TRBJ2-7, with a tentative D call TRBD1 (5 bases). As DNA, the CDR3 is TGTGCCAGCAGCCCAGCGCGCCCTAGGGGATCGAACTACGAGCAGTACTTC. This encodes CASSPARPRGSNYEQYF.